The rows below give T cell receptor beta chains drawn from one sample of a study of T cells after yellow fever vaccination. TCRdb reprocessed the 5' RACE reads with MiXCR, giving one entry per CDR3 protein. The sample yields some 350,000 distinct CDR3 sequences, 6.2% seen once. Material: PBMCs, obtained 5 days after the yellow fever booster vaccination. The receptors come from a man aged 25 to 40 who received the YFV17D yellow fever vaccine. The CDR3 runs from the conserved cysteine through the conserved F or W. A D gene is named only where the DNA matches it firmly. Clone size is given for some rows only: seen once, a few or many times, or a class if the clone is expanded.

v_call	d_call	j_call	clone_size	cdr3_aa	cdr3_nt
TRBV5-5	TRBD1	TRBJ1-1	-	CASSGGTGENTEAFF	TGTGCCAGCAGCGGGGGGACAGGGGAGAACACTGAAGCTTTCTTT
TRBV7-2	-	TRBJ2-7	many	CASSFLQGSSYEQYF	TGTGCCAGCAGTTTTTTGCAGGGGAGCTCCTACGAGCAGTACTTC
TRBV29-1	-	TRBJ2-5	many	CSVDLWGSETQYF	TGCAGCGTTGATCTATGGGGGTCGGAGACCCAGTACTTC
TRBV23-1	TRBD2	TRBJ2-3	many	CASSRKPIVGTSVPSDTQYF	TGCGCCAGCAGTCGCAAACCCATAGTAGGGACTAGCGTACCATCAGATACGCAGTATTTT
TRBV30	-	TRBJ2-1	few	CAWSTLSSYNEQFF	TGTGCCTGGAGCACATTGAGCTCCTACAATGAGCAGTTCTTC
TRBV12-3/TRBV12-4	-	TRBJ2-7	-	CASSFSISYEQYF	TGTGCCAGCAGTTTCTCGATCTCCTACGAGCAGTACTTC
TRBV9	-	TRBJ1-2	many	CASSEGAGDNYGYTF	TGTGCCAGCAGCGAGGGTGCAGGGGATAACTATGGCTACACCTTC
TRBV5-8	-	TRBJ2-6	few	CASIRPAGANVLTF	TGTGCCAGCATCCGCCCGGCTGGGGCCAACGTCCTGACTTTC
TRBV7-8	TRBD1	TRBJ2-4	-	CASSLETGLAKNIQYF	TGTGCCAGCAGCTTAGAGACAGGGTTGGCCAAAAACATTCAGTACTTC
TRBV7-2	-	TRBJ1-1	few	CASRQGGNTEAFF	TGTGCCAGCAGGCAGGGAGGGAACACTGAAGCTTTCTTT
TRBV7-2	-	TRBJ2-1	-	CASSLAANYNEQFF	TGTGCCAGCAGCTTAGCGGCTAACTACAATGAGCAGTTCTTC
TRBV28	-	TRBJ2-6	many	CASRQFSSGANVLTF	TGTGCCAGCAGACAGTTTTCCTCTGGGGCCAACGTCCTGACTTTC
TRBV5-6	-	TRBJ2-6	few	CASLYRSGANVLTF	TGTGCCAGCTTATACCGCTCTGGGGCCAACGTCCTGACTTTC
TRBV6-5	-	TRBJ2-3	-	CASSYQGMADTQYF	TGTGCCAGCAGTTACCAGGGGATGGCAGATACGCAGTATTTT
TRBV29-1	-	TRBJ2-3	-	CSVAPGLRDLPTDTQYF	TGCAGCGTTGCCCCGGGGCTCCGGGACTTACCCACAGATACGCAGTATTTT
TRBV10-3	TRBD1	TRBJ1-5	many	CAISEEGTGWQPQHF	TGTGCCATCAGTGAAGAGGGGACAGGGTGGCAGCCCCAGCATTTT
TRBV2	TRBD1	TRBJ2-4	many	CASSEAKSAGGKNIQYF	TGTGCCAGCAGTGAAGCGAAGTCCGCAGGGGGCAAAAACATTCAGTACTTC
TRBV11-1	TRBD1	TRBJ2-1	many	CASSLAGTGGYNEQFF	TGTGCCAGCAGCTTAGCCGGGACAGGGGGCTACAATGAGCAGTTCTTC
TRBV7-2	TRBD2	TRBJ2-7	many	CASSLFPGSGSYEQYF	TGTGCCAGCAGCTTGTTCCCGGGTAGCGGGAGCTACGAGCAGTACTTC
TRBV5-4	TRBD1	TRBJ1-4	-	CASSLERGQGEKLFF	TGTGCCAGCAGCTTGGAAAGGGGACAGGGTGAAAAACTGTTTTTT
TRBV11-2	-	TRBJ2-7	-	CASSVYANQPYELYF	TGTGCCAGCAGCGTTTACGCTAACCAACCCTACGAGCTGTACTTC
TRBV6-2/TRBV6-3	TRBD2	TRBJ2-1	many	CASILAGGLGEQFF	TGTGCCAGCATTTTAGCGGGAGGGCTCGGTGAGCAGTTCTTC
TRBV20-1	TRBD2	TRBJ2-1	-	CSARDGGTSGAILTYNEQFF	TGCAGTGCTAGAGATGGGGGGACTAGCGGAGCCATTCTTACTTACAATGAGCAGTTCTTC
TRBV29-1	TRBD2	TRBJ2-5	few	CSVEAGTSGSSGTQYF	TGCAGCGTTGAAGCCGGGACTAGCGGATCGTCAGGGACCCAGTACTTC
TRBV20-1	-	TRBJ2-3	many	CSAHRTDTQYF	TGCAGTGCTCACCGCACAGATACGCAGTATTTT
TRBV7-8	TRBD1	TRBJ1-5	many	CASSHGQAGQPQHF	TGTGCCAGCAGCCACGGACAGGCGGGTCAGCCCCAGCATTTT
TRBV5-4	-	TRBJ2-1	few	CAGQQGGNEQFF	TGTGCCGGTCAGCAGGGCGGGAATGAGCAGTTCTTC
TRBV5-1	-	TRBJ2-5	-	CPSSLDETQYF	TGCCCCAGCAGCTTGGACGAGACCCAGTACTTC
TRBV19	-	TRBJ2-7	few	CASSRGRDIYEQYF	TGTGCCAGTAGTAGAGGCCGGGACATCTACGAGCAGTACTTC
TRBV19	-	TRBJ2-2	many	CASRGTGELFF	TGTGCCAGCAGGGGTACCGGGGAGCTGTTTTTT
TRBV6-5	TRBD1	TRBJ1-1	many	CASSYNRDRALEAFF	TGTGCCAGCAGTTACAACCGGGACAGGGCCCTAGAAGCTTTCTTT
TRBV7-9	-	TRBJ2-3	few	CASSWRIGKQADTQYF	TGTGCCAGCAGCTGGCGGATTGGCAAACAGGCGGATACGCAGTATTTT